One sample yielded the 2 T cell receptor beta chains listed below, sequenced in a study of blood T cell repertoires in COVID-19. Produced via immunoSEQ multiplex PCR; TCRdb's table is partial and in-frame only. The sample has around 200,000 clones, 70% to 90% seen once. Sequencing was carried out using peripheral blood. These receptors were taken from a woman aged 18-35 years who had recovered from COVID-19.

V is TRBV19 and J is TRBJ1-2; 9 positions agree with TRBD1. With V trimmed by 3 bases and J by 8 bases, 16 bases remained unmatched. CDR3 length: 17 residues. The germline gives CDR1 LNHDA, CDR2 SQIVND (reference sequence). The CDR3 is CASSIQGTGRPYGGYTF. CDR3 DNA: TGTGCCAGTAGTATCCAAGGGACAGGGCGACCTTACGGAGGCTACACCTTC.

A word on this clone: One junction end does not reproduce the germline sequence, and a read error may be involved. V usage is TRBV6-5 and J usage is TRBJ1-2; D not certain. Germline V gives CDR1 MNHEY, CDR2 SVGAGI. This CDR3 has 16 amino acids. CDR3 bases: TGTGCCAGCAGTTACAATCGGCCTGATACTAATTATGGCTACACCTTC. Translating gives CASSYNRPDTNYGYTF.